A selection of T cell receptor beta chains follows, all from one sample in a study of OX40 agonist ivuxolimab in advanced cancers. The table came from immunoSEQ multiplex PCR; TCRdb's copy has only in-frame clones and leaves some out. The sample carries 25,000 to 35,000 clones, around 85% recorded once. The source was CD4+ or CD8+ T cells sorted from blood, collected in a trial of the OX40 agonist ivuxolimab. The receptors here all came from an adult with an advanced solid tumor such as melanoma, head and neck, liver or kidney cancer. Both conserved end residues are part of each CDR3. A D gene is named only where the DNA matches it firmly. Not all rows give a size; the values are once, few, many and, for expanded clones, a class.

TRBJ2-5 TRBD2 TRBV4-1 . CASSQDPPGLAGRKTQYF TGCGCCAGCAGCCAAGACCCCCCCGGACTAGCGGGAAGAAAGACCCAGTACTTC
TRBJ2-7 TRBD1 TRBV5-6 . CASTPLNRGSYEQYF TGTGCCAGCACGCCCTTAAACAGGGGCTCCTACGAGCAGTACTTC
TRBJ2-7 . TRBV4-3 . CASSGLGEQYF TGCGCCAGCAGCGGATTGGGGGAGCAGTACTTC
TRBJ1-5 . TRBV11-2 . CASSPGGNQPQHF TGTGCCAGCAGCCCAGGTGGCAATCAGCCCCAGCATTTT
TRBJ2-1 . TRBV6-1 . CASSDTGNNEQFF TGTGCCAGCAGTGACACAGGGAACAATGAGCAGTTCTTC
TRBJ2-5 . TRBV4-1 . CASSQEWLVRGKETQYF TGCGCCAGCAGCCAAGAGTGGCTCGTTCGGGGGAAAGAGACCCAGTACTTC
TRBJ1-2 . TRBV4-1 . CASSHRGNYYGYTF TGCGCCAGTTCCCACCGGGGGAATTACTATGGCTACACCTTC
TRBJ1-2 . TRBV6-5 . CASIFMGGYTF TGTGCCAGCATTTTCATGGGTGGCTACACCTTC
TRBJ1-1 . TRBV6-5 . CASSYVAGYTEAFF TGTGCCAGCAGTTACGTGGCAGGATACACTGAAGCTTTCTTT
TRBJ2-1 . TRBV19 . CASSIDRALSSYNEQFF TGTGCCAGTAGTATAGATAGGGCTTTGAGCTCCTACAATGAGCAGTTCTTC
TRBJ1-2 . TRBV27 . CASSLYQGWGYGYTF TGTGCCAGCAGTCTGTATCAGGGGTGGGGCTATGGCTACACCTTC
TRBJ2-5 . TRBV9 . CASSVDGVKQETQYF TGTGCCAGCAGCGTAGACGGGGTAAAGCAAGAGACCCAGTACTTC
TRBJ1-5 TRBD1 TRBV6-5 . CASSADREYQPQHF TGTGCCAGCAGTGCGGACAGGGAATATCAGCCCCAGCATTTT
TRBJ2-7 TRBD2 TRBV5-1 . CASSPGLARLIPSDEQYF TGCGCCAGCAGCCCGGGACTAGCGCGACTCATCCCATCCGACGAGCAGTACTTC
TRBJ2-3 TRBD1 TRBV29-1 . CSVERTGGASTDTQYF TGCAGCGTTGAACGTACAGGGGGAGCCAGCACAGATACGCAGTATTTT
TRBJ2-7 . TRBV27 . CASSLSSTTLPYEQYF TGTGCCAGCAGTTTATCGTCTACAACCCTGCCCTACGAGCAGTACTTC
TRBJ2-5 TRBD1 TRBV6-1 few CASSPGTGDVETQYF TGTGCCAGCAGTCCGGGGACAGGGGATGTGGAGACCCAGTACTTC
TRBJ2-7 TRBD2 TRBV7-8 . CASSLTSGSYEQYF TGTGCCAGCAGCTTAACTAGCGGCTCCTACGAGCAGTACTTC
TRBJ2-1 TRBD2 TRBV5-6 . CASSLWGGNEQFF TGTGCCAGCAGCTTGTGGGGGGGAAATGAGCAGTTCTTC
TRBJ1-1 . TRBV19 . CASSPTRDNTEAFF TGTGCCAGTAGTCCTACCAGGGATAACACTGAAGCTTTCTTT
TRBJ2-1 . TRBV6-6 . CASSTERITNEQFF TGTGCCAGCAGTACCGAGCGAATAACCAATGAGCAGTTCTTC
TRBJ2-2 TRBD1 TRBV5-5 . CASSFDRGLNTGELFF TGTGCCAGCAGCTTTGACAGGGGGCTGAACACCGGGGAGCTGTTTTTT
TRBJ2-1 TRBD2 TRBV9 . CASSVGLAGNNEQFF TGTGCCAGCAGCGTAGGACTAGCGGGGAACAATGAGCAGTTCTTC
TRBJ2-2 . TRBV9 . CASSPDGTNTGELFF TGTGCCAGCAGCCCCGACGGGACGAACACCGGGGAGCTGTTTTTT